These T cell receptor beta chains were read from a single sample in a study of shared clonotypes between healthy human individuals. The data were produced by immunoSEQ multiplex PCR, yet TCRdb's version contains in-frame clones alone and is incomplete. The sample lists approximately 530,000 clones, about 96% occurring once. Specimen: naive CD4+ T cells sorted from blood. The receptor set was obtained from a woman aged 25 to 39 in good health. Each CDR3 is given without its conserved first and last residue. A D gene is named only where the DNA matches it firmly. A clone size is listed for some rows: how often the clone was seen (once, few, many), or a class if it is expanded.

d_gene	v_gene	j_gene	abundance	CDR3aa
TRBD1	TRBV7-9	TRBJ2-2	-	ASSRGQPNTGELF
TRBD1	TRBV19	TRBJ1-1	-	ASIGTGLNTEAF
-	TRBV7-4	TRBJ1-3	-	ASSFTRSSGNTIY
-	TRBV11-2	TRBJ1-1	-	ASSLVGSRGYTEAF
-	TRBV28	TRBJ2-5	-	ASSLSGLETQY
TRBD2	TRBV30	TRBJ2-7	-	AWRQGLAFTYEQY
TRBD1	TRBV2	-	-	ASRHRQGIEQY
-	TRBV5-4	TRBJ2-3	-	ATSRDFHTDTQY
-	TRBV28	TRBJ2-5	once	ASSPRRIYQETQY
-	TRBV19	TRBJ2-5	-	ASKAAYQETQY
-	TRBV5-1	TRBJ2-7	-	ASSLTGEGFEQY
-	TRBV6-1	TRBJ1-1	-	ASSSRARGSTEAF
-	TRBV6-5	TRBJ2-1	-	ASSYYAGNEQF
-	TRBV28	TRBJ1-5	once	ASSQPRGYQPQH
TRBD1	TRBV2	TRBJ2-7	-	ASQGQGGYEQY
-	TRBV5-1	TRBJ2-7	-	ASSFPQAEGEQY
-	TRBV1	TRBJ2-3	-	TSSQDFQGGGTQY
TRBD1	TRBV7-6	TRBJ2-7	-	ASSPPGQGGFEQY
-	TRBV7-9	TRBJ1-1	-	ASSLEASNTEAF
-	TRBV7-6	TRBJ2-7	-	ASSSKTKFYEQY
TRBD2	TRBV4-1	TRBJ2-7	-	ASSQTSGKFYEQY
-	TRBV15	TRBJ1-5	-	ATSNGRESNQPQH
-	TRBV27	TRBJ2-7	-	ASSFPDGTYEQY
TRBD2	TRBV28	TRBJ2-1	-	ASSLLTSGRNEQF
TRBD1	TRBV28	TRBJ1-5	-	ASSLRGQGSQPQH
TRBD2	TRBV5-1	TRBJ2-7	-	ASSLGAGGYEQY
-	TRBV27	TRBJ2-1	-	ASSLYRTSYNEQF
-	TRBV11-1	TRBJ2-7	-	ASSLSPYEQY
-	TRBV2	TRBJ1-1	-	ASSDWGAQRAEAF
-	TRBV11-2	TRBJ2-7	-	ASSLAGTYEQY
TRBD2	TRBV25-1	TRBJ2-1	-	ASSEYSLAGYNEQF
TRBD1	TRBV5-1	TRBJ2-5	-	ASSLGGTGKQETQY
-	TRBV5-5	TRBJ1-1	-	ASSLAKGMNTEAF
-	TRBV7-6	TRBJ2-1	-	ASSLNRGGKEQF
-	TRBV5-1	TRBJ2-1	-	ASSLGSPDEQF
TRBD1	TRBV14	TRBJ1-4	-	ASSQERTGELF